What follows are 18 T cell receptor beta chains derived from one specimen sequenced in a study of blood T cells in healthy people across ages. Next came a second PCR, run for roughly 6 to 11 cycles, which used a sample-barcoded 5' primer along with a J-beta primer mix. Each CDR3 protein gets one entry after TCRdb re-called the 5' RACE reads with MiXCR. The sample yields roughly 730,000 distinct CDR3 sequences, approximately 53% seen once. Sequenced: blood. These receptors came from a man aged 40-55 years in good health.

The chain recombines TRBV10-3 with TRBJ2-2; 10 bases are a match to TRBD2. V shed 6 bases, J shed 10 bases, and the junction held 2 bases outside the gene matches. The CDR3 is 12 amino acids. From germline, CDR1 is ENHRY and CDR2 SYGVKD. The CDR3 loop is CAISGLAVELFF. The CDR3 DNA is TGTGCCATCAGCGGACTAGCGGTGGAGCTGTTTTTT.

The J gene is TRBJ2-3, the V gene TRBV12-3 or TRBV12-4, with TRBD2 identical over 13 bases. The CDR3 is 20 residues long. The J segment lost 7 bases and the V segment lost 6 bases, leaving 22 bases of the junction unmatched. The CDR3 DNA follows: TGTGCCAGCAGACCCAGACTAGCGGGAGGTAGATACGCCGCCCGGTATACGCAGTATTTT. Translated, it gives CASRPRLAGGRYAARYTQYF.

The chain couples TRBV6-6 to TRBJ2-3; the match to TRBD2 covers 7 bases. Per germline, CDR1 MNHNY and CDR2 SVGAGI (reference sequence). The length of the CDR3 is 15 residues. V lost 6 bases and J lost 2; bases outside the gene matches: 8. CDR3 protein: CASSRWSGATDTQYF. The CDR3 DNA sequence: TGTGCCAGCAGCCGATGGAGCGGGGCCACAGATACGCAGTATTTT.

The chain is built from TRBV6-1 and TRBJ1-5, with D perhaps TRBD1 (5 bases). Deletions cut 6 bases from V and 2 bases from J, with 17 bases between. The CDR3 contains 16 residues. Germline V gene data show CDR1 as MNHNS and CDR2 as SASEGT. CDR3 bases: TGTGCCAGCAGAGCACCGGTAGGGGACGGCAATCAGCCCCAGCATTTT. This codes for CASRAPVGDGNQPQHF.

V gene TRBV4-1 combines with J gene TRBJ2-1; 8 positions agree with TRBD1. Germline V gene lookup returns CDR1 MGHRA and CDR2 YSYEKL. There are 16 residues in the CDR3. V lost 3 bases and J lost 0; bases outside the gene matches: 4. The CDR3 reads CASSHRTGGSYNEQFF. Written as DNA, the CDR3 is TGCGCCAGCAGCCACCGAACAGGGGGCTCCTACAATGAGCAGTTCTTC.

The chain has TRBV7-9 and TRBJ2-1, with 12 bases that match TRBD2. The CDR3 is 17 residues long. Unmatched junction bases numbered 8, after V lost 3 bases and J lost 5 bases. CDR1 is SEHNR, CDR2 FQNEAQ, per germline (reference sequence). In nucleotides, the CDR3 is TGTGCCAGCAGCTTGGGCGGACTAGCGGGGACGGACAATGAGCAGTTCTTC. Protein sequence: CASSLGGLAGTDNEQFF.

V gene TRBV12-3 or TRBV12-4 combines with J gene TRBJ1-5; no clear D gene. With 0 bases removed from V and 11 bases from J, the gap between germline ends came to 14 bases. The CDR3 is made up of 14 amino acids. The CDR3 DNA reads as TGTGCCAGCAGTTTAGCCCATTCGAATAGGTCCCAGCATTTT. This translates into CASSLAHSNRSQHF.

The chain combines TRBV6-4 with TRBJ2-5, with 7 bases identical to TRBD2. The J call may be wrong; the DNA end is better matched by TRBJ2-7. CDR1 MRHNA and CDR2 SNTAGT come from the germline V gene. The CDR3 contains 15 residues. Written as DNA, the CDR3 is TGTGCCAGCAGTGAATATGGGGAGCGGGAAGGCGAGCAGTACTTC. It specifies CASSEYGEREGEQYF.

This clonotype showed up just a few times. The genes are TRBV21-1 and TRBJ1-2; no check of the table's D call, TRBD1, against the DNA was made. TRBV21-1 is a listed pseudogene. This CDR3 comprises 19 residues. CDR3 region: CASSHEARQGPKANYGYTF. The CDR3 nucleotides are TGTGCCAGCAGCCACGAGGCCCGACAGGGCCCAAAGGCTAACTATGGCTACACCTTC.

The chain combines TRBV7-8 with TRBJ2-1; D possibly matches TRBD1 or TRBD2 (5 bases each). Trimming took off 7 bases at V and 5 bases at J, with 21 bases between the two ends. The CDR3 is 16 amino acids. The germline gives CDR1 SGHVS, CDR2 FQNEAQ. CDR3 bases: TGTGCCAGCATCCGGGACCCAGCTCTACTAAACAATGAGCAGTTCTTC. Protein product: CASIRDPALLNNEQFF.

The V gene is TRBV2, the J gene TRBJ2-1, with 11 bases identical to TRBD2. V was clipped by 6 bases and J by 8 bases; unmatched bases: 9. The CDR3 is made up of 15 amino acids. Germline values: CDR1 SNHLY, CDR2 FYNNEI. The CDR3 DNA reads TGTGCCAGCAGGGCCGGGACTAGCGGAATCCATGAGCAGTTCTTC. Its translation: CASRAGTSGIHEQFF.

This clonotype was counted only a few times. The gene calls are TRBV20-1 and TRBJ1-2; 8 positions agree with TRBD1. The CDR3 totals 14 residues. Germline V lookup: CDR1 DFQATT, CDR2 SNEGSKA (reference sequence). V trimming: 6 bases; J trimming: 2 bases; junction bases outside the gene matches: 8. DNA of the CDR3: TGCAGTGCGCATCAGGGGGCAATCAACTATGGCTACACCTTC. This translates into CSAHQGAINYGYTF.

The chain uses TRBV7-2 and TRBJ2-3, with 7 bases identical to TRBD1. The germline V gene has CDR1 SGHTA and CDR2 FQGNSA. Trimming at V came to 4 bases and at J to 6 bases, leaving 10 bases not matched to a gene. This CDR3 is built from 15 residues. The CDR3, as DNA: TGTGCCAGCAGCTCTGGACAAATCAGGGGGGATACGCAGTATTTT. This gives the protein CASSSGQIRGDTQYF.

This sequence joins TRBV6-5 and TRBJ2-6, with D perhaps TRBD2 (8 bases). Germline-derived CDR1 and CDR2 are MNHEY and SVGAGI. The length of the CDR3 is 19 residues. The V gene lost 2 bases and the J gene lost 1 base, with 18 bases spanning the gap. The CDR3 protein is CASSYGRGDSLSGANVLTF. The CDR3 nucleotides read TGTGCCAGCAGTTACGGGCGGGGGGACAGTCTTTCTGGGGCCAACGTCCTGACTTTC.

This clonotype was found once. Here the CDR3 DNA reads TGTGCCATCAGTGAGCATCCGGGACAGGCAAATGAAAAACTGTTTTTT. Encoded protein: CAISEHPGQANEKLFF. The chain is built from TRBV10-3 and TRBJ1-4; 8 nucleotides align to TRBD1. Germline V gene data show CDR1 as ENHRY and CDR2 as SYGVKD. The CDR3 loop spans 16 amino acids. Trimming removed 2 bases from V and 5 bases from J; junction bases left unmatched: 7.

The V gene is TRBV20-1, the J gene TRBJ2-7; 7 bases match TRBD1. The tail of the sequence fits TRBJ2-5 better, so the J call may be wrong. Germline values: CDR1 DFQATT, CDR2 SNEGSKA (reference sequence). CDR3 size: 13 residues. CDR3 sequence (DNA): TGCAGTGCTAGATTCAGGGGGACAGAGACCCAGTACTTC. Its translation: CSARFRGTETQYF.

V is TRBV5-6 and J is TRBJ2-7, with 8 bases fitting TRBD1. V shed 4 bases, J shed 2 bases, and the junction held 5 bases outside the gene matches. In germline, CDR1 is SGHDT, CDR2 YYEEEE. This CDR3 region has 14 residues. The CDR3 DNA is TGTGCCAGCAGCACGCTACAGGGGGCCTACGAGCAGTACTTC. Translating it yields CASSTLQGAYEQYF.

The CDR3 DNA is TGTGCCAGCACCGACACAGGGGGCGGGGTAGGCAATCAGCCCCAGCATTTT. This encodes CASTDTGGGVGNQPQHF. This rearrangement joins TRBV6-2 or TRBV6-3 to TRBJ1-5, with 9 bases lining up with TRBD1. CDR1 is MNHEY and CDR2 is SVGEGT in the germline V gene. V shed 7 bases and J 2 bases; nucleotides not matched to a gene: 12. The CDR3 runs 17 residues.